The 18 T cell receptor beta chains given below trace back to one sample, sequenced in a study of T-cell memory formation after mild COVID-19. Each CDR3 protein gets one entry after TCRdb re-called the 5' RACE reads with MiXCR. This sample yields under 250,000 distinct CDR3 sequences, of which 15% are seen a single time; around 2.2% belongs to the top ten. The sequenced material came from PBMCs or a T cell subset sorted from them (not recorded which). These receptors came from an adult woman who had mild COVID-19 (a few samples of this study predate the infection). Cell type and time point are not known.

This clonotype was seen only a few times. This chain connects TRBV5-5 to TRBJ1-2; 12 nucleotides match TRBD1. The germline V gene has CDR1 SGHKS and CDR2 YYEKEE (reference sequence). Germline trimming cut 4 bases from V and 4 bases from J; bases unmatched to any gene: 5. The length of the CDR3 is 15 residues. This CDR3 is CASSPGQGASYGYTF. The CDR3 nucleotides read TGTGCCAGCAGCCCGGGACAGGGGGCTTCCTATGGCTACACCTTC.

This chain connects TRBV7-9 to TRBJ2-7; a weak D match, TRBD2 (5 bases). CDR1 and CDR2 (germline): SEHNR, FQNEAQ (reference sequence). The CDR3 loop spans 12 amino acids. V was shortened by 5 bases and J by 3 bases, with 8 bases between the two germline ends. CDR3 bases: TGTGCCAGCAGCCCGGGGTACTACGAGCAGTACTTC. It is translated as CASSPGYYEQYF.

This clonotype was recorded a few times. This CDR3 is CASSLLGGYNEQFF. Here the CDR3 DNA reads TGTGCCAGCAGCCTCCTGGGGGGGTACAATGAGCAGTTCTTC. The chain employs TRBV11-2 and TRBJ2-1; 7 bases map to TRBD2. Germline assignment: CDR1 SGHAT and CDR2 FQNNGV. V shed 5 bases, J shed 4 bases, and the junction held 5 bases outside the gene matches. The CDR3 consists of 14 residues.

The rearrangement links TRBV7-3 to TRBJ1-2; 7 bases are a match to TRBD1. The junction had 5 bases not matched to a gene; V was cut back by 5 bases and J by 5 bases. The length of the CDR3 is 13 residues. CDR1 is SGHTA, CDR2 FQGTGA, per germline. The CDR3 spells CASSPETGYGYTF. The CDR3 coding sequence is TGTGCCAGCAGCCCGGAGACAGGGTATGGCTACACCTTC.

This clonotype was recorded a few times. The chain carries TRBV12-3 or TRBV12-4 and TRBJ1-1; D may be TRBD1 (5 bases). The V and J ends lost 5 bases and 0 bases respectively, with 10 bases between them. This CDR3 comprises 14 residues. The DNA of the CDR3 is TGTGCCAGCAGTGATGGAGGGGTGAACACTGAAGCTTTCTTT. Translated: CASSDGGVNTEAFF.

This clonotype was counted many times. CDR3 region: CASSQGGPQHF. CDR3 sequence (DNA): TGTGCCAGCAGCCAAGGGGGGCCCCAGCATTTT. The chain recombines TRBV3-1 with TRBJ1-5; D remains unclear. Germline V gene data show CDR1 as LGHDT and CDR2 as YNNKEL (reference sequence). CDR3 length equals 11 residues. V was cut by 1 base and J by 9 bases, with 4 bases left in between.

This clonotype was detected only a few times. CDR3 nucleotide sequence: TGCAGTGCTAGAGTATCCGGGGGGGGGCCAGATACGCAGTATTTT. It encodes CSARVSGGGPDTQYF. This rearrangement joins TRBV20-1 to TRBJ2-3; 8 bases are shared with TRBD2. There are 15 residues in the CDR3. Germline CDR1 and CDR2: DFQATT and SNEGSKA (reference sequence). The J segment lost 4 bases and the V segment lost 1 base, leaving 7 bases of the junction unmatched.

V and J are TRBV29-1 and TRBJ1-2; TRBD1 might be the D (5 bases). Looked up from germline, CDR1 is SQVTM and CDR2 is ANQGSEA. The CDR3 totals 11 residues. V gave up 5 bases and J gave up 6 bases, with 10 bases separating them. DNA for the CDR3: TGCAGCGTTTTCGGGGGGAATGGCTACACCTTC. Amino acids: CSVFGGNGYTF.

This chain joins TRBV7-2 and TRBJ2-3; D not certain. CDR1 is SGHTA and CDR2 is FQGNSA in the germline V gene. The CDR3 is 20 residues long. V lost 1 base to trimming and J lost 2 bases, with 25 bases between them. The CDR3 region has the DNA TGTGCCAGCAGCTTAGACAGTGTAGGGCCCCCCCGTAGGGACACAGATACGCAGTATTTT. Translation: CASSLDSVGPPRRDTDTQYF.

The chain links TRBV9 to TRBJ2-5; 7 nucleotides match TRBD1. Germline V gives CDR1 SGDLS, CDR2 YYNGEE. The CDR3 runs to 14 residues. V lost 2 bases, J lost 4 bases, and 5 bases stayed unmatched. The CDR3 bases are TGTGCCAGCAGCGTTGTATGGACAGGAGAGACCCAGTACTTC. The encoded protein is CASSVVWTGETQYF. Based on the CDR3 plus reference TRBV9 and TRBJ2-5, the full variable domain is DSGVTQTPKHLITATGQRVTLRCSPRSGDLSVYWYQQSLDQGLQFLIQYYNGEERAKGNILERFSAQQFPDLHSELNLSSLELGDSALYFCASSVVWTGETQYFGPGTRLLVL.

The chain carries TRBV21-1 and TRBJ2-2; the D call in the table, TRBD2, was not verified against the DNA. TRBV21-1 is a recognized pseudogene. The CDR3 is 14 residues long. CDR3 in amino acids: CAKNGESDTGELFF. The CDR3, as DNA: TGTGCCAAGAATGGGGAGTCCGACACCGGGGAGCTGTTTTTT.

This chain connects TRBV14 to TRBJ1-1; D might be TRBD1 (5 bases). V lost 0 bases to trimming and J lost 7 bases, with 15 bases between them. Germline V CDR1 and CDR2: SGHDN, FVKESK. The CDR3 is 15 residues long. The CDR3, as DNA: TGTGCCAGCAGCCAAGAGAATCTGGCAGGGATTGAAGCTTTCTTT. Protein: CASSQENLAGIEAFF. Drawing the rest from reference TRBV14 and TRBJ1-1, the complete variable domain is EAGVTQFPSHSVIEKGQTVTLRCDPISGHDNLYWYRRVMGKEIKFLLHFVKESKQDESGMPNNRFLAERTGGTYSTLKVQPAELEDSGVYFCASSQENLAGIEAFFGQGTRLTVV.

This clonotype was seen a single time. A much larger clone lies a single base off, so this may be a read error. V gene TRBV7-2 combines with J gene TRBJ2-5, with a tentative D call TRBD1 (6 bases). Germline CDR1 reads SGHTA; CDR2 reads FQGNSA. The CDR3 loop spans 12 amino acids. The V and J ends lost 6 bases and 5 bases respectively, with 10 bases between them. In DNA, the CDR3 is TGTGCCAGCAGTTACAGGGAGGAGACCCAGTACTTC. The encoded protein is CASSYREETQYF.

This clonotype was counted a few times. The chain employs TRBV12-5 and TRBJ1-1; D remains unclear. Germline lookup yields CDR1 LGHNT and CDR2 FRNRAP. V was clipped by 5 bases and J by 0 bases, with 22 bases between them. The CDR3 spans 18 residues. The CDR3 loop is CASGQRSRALRMNTEAFF. CDR3 sequence (DNA): TGTGCTAGTGGTCAAAGATCCCGGGCCCTGAGAATGAACACTGAAGCTTTCTTT.

The J gene is TRBJ2-1, the V gene TRBV5-4; 11 bases agree with TRBD2. J lost 4 bases, V lost 3 bases, and 9 bases had no gene match. CDR1 SGHNT and CDR2 YYREEE come from the germline V gene (reference sequence). The CDR3 runs 17 residues. The CDR3 DNA reads as TGTGCCAGCAGCTACCCTGTGGGGACTAGCGGTTACAATGAGCAGTTCTTC. This codes for CASSYPVGTSGYNEQFF.

This clonotype was seen at least ten times. The CDR3, as DNA: TGTGCCTCACGACAGGGGGGTGAAGCTTTCTTT. Residues: CASRQGGEAFF. The chain couples TRBV30 to TRBJ1-1, with 9 bases lining up with TRBD1. The V gene's germline CDR1 is GTSNPN and CDR2 SVGIG (reference sequence). The V and J ends lost 7 bases and 7 bases, in that order; junction bases with no gene match: 4. The CDR3 consists of 11 residues. Full variable domain (outside the CDR3, taken from reference TRBV30 and TRBJ1-1): SQTIHQWPATLVQPVGSPLSLECTVEGTSNPNLYWYRQAAGRGLQLLFYSVGIGQISSEVPQNLSASRPQDRQFILSSKKLLLSDSGFYLCASRQGGEAFFGQGTRLTVV.

The rearrangement uses TRBV29-1 and TRBJ2-4; a possible D gene is TRBD2 (6 bases). The germline CDR1 and CDR2 sequences are SQVTM and ANQGSEA. This CDR3 has 15 residues. Trimming cost V 1 base and J 0 bases, with 10 bases left between them. The CDR3 here is CSVEAAAGAKNIQYF. In nucleotides, the CDR3 is TGCAGCGTTGAAGCAGCAGCGGGAGCCAAAAACATTCAGTACTTC. Complete variable domain (other parts from reference TRBV29-1 and TRBJ2-4): SAVISQKPSRDICQRGTSLTIQCQVDSQVTMMFWYRQQPGQSLTLIATANQGSEATYESGFVIDKFPISRPNLTFSTLTVSNMSPEDSSIYLCSVEAAAGAKNIQYFGAGTRLSVL.

The rearrangement links TRBV6-1 to TRBJ2-7; 8 bases match TRBD1. J gave up 3 bases and V 4 bases, and 8 bases lay outside the gene matches. The CDR3 has 15 amino acids. Germline V CDR1 and CDR2: MNHNS, SASEGT. This CDR3 reads CASSATGDGGYEQYF. DNA for the CDR3: TGTGCCAGCAGTGCGACAGGGGACGGCGGCTACGAGCAGTACTTC.